These 31 T cell receptor beta chains originate from one sample sequenced in a study of T cells in Graves' hyperthyroidism and ophthalmopathy. The source material, RNA transcripts, was used to amplify TCR beta CDR3 regions. The TCR CDR3 first-round RT-PCR relied on the HTBI primer set. One entry per CDR3 protein, called by TCRdb with MiXCR from the multiplex PCR reads. Here the sample spans 350,000 to 400,000 distinct CDR3 sequences, approximately 18% being singletons. Sequencing was performed on blood. The receptors shown here come from a man aged 18-30 years with Graves' ophthalmopathy.

In its sample, this clonotype was seen a few times. The rearrangement links TRBV5-1 to TRBJ2-6, with D unclear. V was shortened by 6 bases and J by 4 bases, with 20 bases between the two germline ends. The CDR3 is 17 residues long. The germline CDR1 and CDR2 sequences are SGHRS and YFSETQ. The CDR3 coding sequence is TGCGCCAGCACCACAAAGTCGGTTGTGATCGGGGCCAACGTCCTGACTTTC. Translation: CASTTKSVVIGANVLTF.

The table lists this clonotype with many counts. This chain connects TRBV3-1 to TRBJ2-5; D may be TRBD2 (6 bases). Trimming took off 3 bases at V and 2 bases at J, with 7 bases between the two ends. The CDR3 sequence is 13 residues long. Germline assignment: CDR1 LGHDT and CDR2 YNNKEL (reference sequence). The CDR3 here is CASSQRGQETQYF. The CDR3 DNA reads TGTGCCAGCAGCCAGCGGGGACAAGAGACCCAGTACTTC.

This clonotype has a count of ten or more. The rearrangement joins TRBV2 to TRBJ2-1; TRBD2 might be the D (6 bases). Germline-derived CDR1 and CDR2 are SNHLY and FYNNEI. The CDR3 has 17 amino acids. CDR3 protein: CARSGRSRTSSYNEQFF. The DNA of the CDR3 is TGTGCGCGCTCCGGGAGATCTAGAACAAGCTCCTACAATGAGCAGTTCTTC.

This clonotype has at least ten counts. The gene calls are TRBV6-4 and TRBJ2-7; D possibly corresponds to TRBD1 (6 bases). V was cut by 6 bases and J by 2 bases, with 17 bases left in between. Germline CDR1 and CDR2: MRHNA and SNTAGT. The CDR3 has 15 residues. The DNA for the CDR3 is TGTGCCAGCAGGATAGGAGACAGGTTCACCTACGAGCAGTACTTC. Protein sequence: CASRIGDRFTYEQYF.

Worth noting for this clonotype: At one of its ends the junction is not consistent with the germline gene, which may arise from a read error. This chain links TRBV5-1 with TRBJ1-6, with 7 positions matching TRBD1. The CDR3 contains 15 residues. CDR1 is SGHRS, CDR2 YFSETQ, per germline. The CDR3 sequence is CASGLDWLGGSPLHF. CDR3 coding DNA: TGCGCCAGCGGCTTGGATTGGTTAGGGGGCTCACCCCTCCACTTT.

A few counts support this clonotype. The chain links TRBV7-2 to TRBJ1-4, with 8 bases aligning to TRBD1. Germline CDR1 is SGHTA and CDR2 is FQGNSA. CDR3 length equals 13 residues. Germline trimming cut 4 bases from V and 14 bases from J; bases unmatched to any gene: 9. CDR3 in DNA: TGTGCCAGCAGCTACCCCGGGACAGGCACCCTGTTTTTT. Protein product: CASSYPGTGTLFF. Supplemented by reference TRBV7-2 and TRBJ1-4, the full variable domain reads GAGVSQSPSNKVTEKGKDVELRCDPISGHTALYWYRQSLGQGLEFLIYFQGNSAPDKSGLPSDRFSAERTGGSVSTLTIQRTQQEDSAVYLCASSYPGTGTLFFGSGTQLSVL.

In this sample, this clonotype turned up many times. V is TRBV9 and J is TRBJ1-2; 9 bases are shared with TRBD1. Germline lookup yields CDR1 SGDLS and CDR2 YYNGEE. The ends lost 5 bases at V and 6 bases at J; junction bases unmatched: 11. The CDR3 extends over 15 amino acids. CDR3 loop: CASRDSTGGADGYTF. For the CDR3, the DNA is TGTGCCAGCAGGGATTCTACAGGGGGCGCGGATGGCTACACCTTC.

The CDR3 nucleotides are TGTGCCAGCAGCCTCTCTCCCGGGACAGGGAACACAGATACGCAGTATTTT. Translation gives CASSLSPGTGNTDTQYF. The genes are TRBV7-9 and TRBJ2-3; 9 bases align to TRBD1. This CDR3 region has 17 residues. Germline V gene sequence: CDR1 SEHNR, CDR2 FQNEAQ (reference sequence). The junction had 11 bases not matched to a gene; V was cut back by 5 bases and J by 2 bases.

This clonotype was found a few times. The V call is TRBV11-1, the J call TRBJ2-1; D gene ambiguous. This CDR3 region has 14 residues. From germline, CDR1 is SGHAT and CDR2 FQDESV (reference sequence). Trimming removed 5 bases from V and 5 bases from J, with 13 bases in between. The CDR3 spells CASSHQSSNNEQFF. Here the CDR3 DNA reads TGTGCCAGCAGCCACCAGTCTTCTAACAATGAGCAGTTCTTC.

On this clonotype itself: A much larger clonotype is one base distant, so this may be a read error. This chain joins TRBV11-2 and TRBJ2-3; 10 positions match TRBD1. The CDR3 has 18 amino acids. Germline CDR1 is SGHAT and CDR2 is FQNNGV. The CDR3 nucleotides read TGTGCCAGCAGCCCCCCGCCGGGACAGGGGATGTCCACAGATATGCAGTATTTT. Protein sequence: CASSPPPGQGMSTDMQYF.

As DNA, the CDR3 is TGTGCCAGCAGCCTACTTCCCTTACGCGGGGTTGGGACAGATACGCAGTATTTT. Translating gives CASSLLPLRGVGTDTQYF. The gene calls are TRBV7-9 and TRBJ2-3; D perhaps matches TRBD2 (6 bases). V was trimmed by 5 bases and J by 3 bases, leaving 24 bases between them. Germline V gives CDR1 SEHNR, CDR2 FQNEAQ (reference sequence). This CDR3 has 18 amino acids. The whole variable domain, remainder taken from reference TRBV7-9 and TRBJ2-3, is DTGVSQNPRHKITKRGQNVTFRCDPISEHNRLYWYRQTLGQGPEFLTYFQNEAQLEKSRLLSDRFSAERPKGSFSTLEIQRTEQGDSAMYLCASSLLPLRGVGTDTQYFGPGTRLTVL.

The chain joins TRBV5-4 to TRBJ1-6, with 7 bases aligning to TRBD1. The CDR3 has 16 amino acids. V dropped 3 bases and J dropped 9; count of bases not matched to a gene: 12. Germline CDR1 SGHNT, CDR2 YYREEE (reference sequence). CDR3 DNA sequence: TGTGCCAGCAGCTACGGAGGAGGGGGCGTTGCTTCACCCCTCCACTTT. Amino acids: CASSYGGGGVASPLHF.

This clonotype was detected only a few times. In nucleotides, the CDR3 is TGTGCCACCAGTGATGACAGGGCGAACACCGGGGAGCTGTTTTTT. Residues: CATSDDRANTGELFF. This chain connects TRBV24-1 to TRBJ2-2, with 7 bases matching TRBD1. This CDR3 has 15 amino acids. J was trimmed by 0 bases and V by 3 bases; bases with no gene match: 0. The germline V gene encodes CDR1 KGHDR and CDR2 SFDVKD.

This clonotype appeared many times. V usage is TRBV11-3 and J usage is TRBJ1-1; TRBD1 aligns across 9 bases. The CDR3 is made up of 16 amino acids. Trimming took 3 bases from V and 1 from J; bases not matched to a gene: 6. CDR1 SGHNT and CDR2 YENEEA come from the germline V gene. For the CDR3, the DNA is TGTGCCAGCAGCTTTGGGACAGGGAATGGGAACACTGAAGCTTTCTTT. This encodes CASSFGTGNGNTEAFF.

This chain links TRBV2 with TRBJ1-5, with D maybe TRBD1 (5 bases). The germline V and J ends were trimmed by 6 bases and 5 bases, with 14 bases remaining between them. The CDR3 loop spans 14 amino acids. CDR1 SNHLY and CDR2 FYNNEI come from the germline V gene. Written as DNA, the CDR3 is TGTGCCAGCAGGAGGGACCCCGTTTATCAGCCCCAGCATTTT. Amino acids: CASRRDPVYQPQHF.

This clonotype was observed at least ten times. The chain recombines TRBV12-3 or TRBV12-4 with TRBJ2-5; possibly TRBD1 for D (6 bases). The CDR3 covers 11 residues. V was shortened by 6 bases and J by 4 bases, with 6 bases between the two germline ends. The CDR3 DNA sequence: TGTGCCAGCAGGACAGGAGAGACCCAGTACTTC. Its translation: CASRTGETQYF.

Concerning this clonotype: A much larger clone lies a single base off, so this may be a read error. V is TRBV12-3 or TRBV12-4 and J is TRBJ1-2, with no clear D. V was shortened by 5 bases and J by 3 bases, with 19 bases between the two germline ends. CDR3 size: 16 residues. Here the CDR3 DNA reads TGTGCCAGCAGTGAGTCGACGGGTAGGGAGGACTATGGCTACACCTTC. It translates to CASSESTGREDYGYTF.

The rearrangement links TRBV9 to TRBJ2-3; 7 nucleotides line up with TRBD2. With 6 bases clipped from V and 0 bases from J, the junction kept 4 bases outside the gene matches. In germline, CDR1 is SGDLS, CDR2 YYNGEE. The CDR3 consists of 14 residues. Written as DNA, the CDR3 is TGTGCCAGCAAGAGCGGGGTGAGCACAGATACGCAGTATTTT. Protein: CASKSGVSTDTQYF.

The V gene is TRBV3-1, the J gene TRBJ2-1; 7 nucleotides agree with TRBD1. There are 14 residues in the CDR3. The germline gives CDR1 LGHDT, CDR2 YNNKEL (reference sequence). V trimming: 4 bases; J trimming: 4 bases; junction bases outside the gene matches: 4. CDR3 in amino acids: CASSPGQVYNEQFF. The CDR3 DNA sequence: TGTGCCAGCAGCCCAGGACAGGTGTACAATGAGCAGTTCTTC.

Remarks on this clonotype: Being one base from a much bigger clone, this may be a read error. V usage is TRBV6-2 or TRBV6-3 and J usage is TRBJ2-2; D call uncertain. The germline gives CDR1 MNHEY, CDR2 SVGEGT. The CDR3 totals 18 residues. With 5 bases removed from V and 1 base from J, the gap between germline ends came to 20 bases. CDR3 bases: TGTGCCAGCAGTCGGCACATATGGGCAGAAAAGAACACCGGGGAGCTGTTTTTT. Translation: CASSRHIWAEKNTGELFF.

The table lists this clonotype with a few counts. The genes are TRBV20-1 and TRBJ2-7; 7 nucleotides match TRBD1. Per the germline V gene, CDR1 is DFQATT and CDR2 is SNEGSKA (reference sequence). Trimming removed 6 bases from V and 3 bases from J; junction bases left unmatched: 8. The CDR3 is 13 residues long. As DNA, the CDR3 is TGCAGTGCCCCAGCAGGGGGACACTACGAGCAGTACTTC. This sequence encodes CSAPAGGHYEQYF.

Many counts were recorded for this clonotype. The chain combines TRBV2 with TRBJ1-6; D remains ambiguous. Trimming took off 3 bases at V and 10 bases at J, with 4 bases between the two ends. CDR1 SNHLY and CDR2 FYNNEI come from the germline V gene. This CDR3 region has 11 residues. CDR3 loop: CASSESSPLHF. DNA for the CDR3: TGTGCCAGCAGTGAGTCCTCACCCCTCCACTTT.

Ten or more counts support this clonotype. This chain connects TRBV12-3 or TRBV12-4 to TRBJ2-3; TRBD2 matches 8 bases. The CDR3 is 14 residues long. Trimming at V came to 3 bases and at J to 4 bases, leaving 3 bases not matched to a gene. The CDR3 DNA reads as TGTGCCAGCAGTTTTACTAGCGGTCCAGATACGCAGTATTTT. This translates into CASSFTSGPDTQYF.

This chain connects TRBV10-3 to TRBJ2-2, with 9 bases fitting TRBD1. V lost 8 bases, J lost 4 bases, and 8 bases stayed unmatched. The CDR3 totals 15 residues. The germline V gene encodes CDR1 ENHRY and CDR2 SYGVKD. CDR3 sequence: CAIQGQGVATGELFF. CDR3 in DNA: TGTGCCATCCAGGGACAGGGAGTCGCCACCGGGGAGCTGTTTTTT.

Concerning this clonotype itself: The junction shows a germline mismatch at one end, possibly a read error. The chain combines TRBV7-2 with TRBJ2-2, with 9 bases fitting TRBD1. The CDR3 sequence is 15 residues long. Germline V gene sequence: CDR1 SGHTA, CDR2 FQGNSA. CDR3 sequence: CASSLVQGAAGELFF. In nucleotides, the CDR3 is TGTGCCAGCAGCTTAGTACAGGGGGCGGCCGGGGAGCTTTTTTTT. Looking up the rest from reference TRBV7-2 and TRBJ2-2 gives the full variable domain: GAGVSQSPSNKVTEKGKDVELRCDPISGHTALYWYRQSLGQGLEFLIYFQGNSAPDKSGLPSDRFSAERTGGSVSTLTIQRTQQEDSAVYLCASSLVQGAAGELFFGEGSRLTVL.

The chain is built from TRBV12-3 or TRBV12-4 and TRBJ1-1, with D possibly being TRBD1 (5 bases). With 5 bases removed from V and 11 bases from J, the gap between germline ends came to 18 bases. There are 13 residues in the CDR3. The CDR3 region is CASSPGTPSSAFF. DNA for the CDR3: TGTGCCAGCAGTCCAGGGACTCCCTCGAGTGCTTTCTTT.

There are many counts of this clonotype. The chain uses TRBV12-3 or TRBV12-4 and TRBJ1-6; weak D call: TRBD1 (6 bases). This CDR3 is 12 amino acids long. V was cut by 8 bases and J by 9 bases, with 11 bases left in between. CDR3 amino acids: CASSGTFSPLHF. Written as DNA, the CDR3 is TGTGCCAGCTCCGGGACATTTTCACCCCTCCACTTT.

The gene calls are TRBV7-8 and TRBJ2-7; 9 bases fit TRBD1. J gave up 6 bases and V 5 bases, and 8 bases lay outside the gene matches. CDR1 and CDR2 (germline): SGHVS, FQNEAQ. This CDR3 spans 14 amino acids. CDR3 DNA: TGTGCCAGCAGCAGAGGGACAGGGCTGGTCGAGCAGTACTTC. Translated, it gives CASSRGTGLVEQYF. The full variable domain, in which reference TRBV7-8 and TRBJ2-7 provide the parts outside the CDR3, is GAGVSQSPRYKVAKRGQDVALRCDPISGHVSLFWYQQALGQGPEFLTYFQNEAQLDKSGLPSDRFFAERPEGSVSTLKIQRTQQEDSAVYLCASSRGTGLVEQYFGPGTRLTVT.

This clonotype was seen a few times. The J gene is TRBJ2-2, the V gene TRBV9; D call uncertain. The CDR3 contains 14 residues. Trimming took off 4 bases at V and 0 bases at J, with 7 bases between the two ends. The germline CDR1 and CDR2 sequences are SGDLS and YYNGEE. The chain's CDR3 is CASSPAANTGELFF. In nucleotides, the CDR3 is TGTGCCAGCAGCCCGGCGGCGAACACCGGGGAGCTGTTTTTT.

Only a few counts were recorded for this clonotype. V usage is TRBV10-3 and J usage is TRBJ2-1; D call uncertain. This CDR3 is 14 amino acids long. Per germline, CDR1 ENHRY and CDR2 SYGVKD. Trimming took off 2 bases at V and 7 bases at J, with 12 bases between the two ends. This CDR3 reads CAISEPSKGNEQFF. CDR3 DNA sequence: TGTGCCATCAGTGAGCCGTCAAAAGGTAATGAGCAGTTCTTC.

This clonotype was counted ten times or more. This sequence joins TRBV3-1 and TRBJ2-1, with D unclear. The germline V gene has CDR1 LGHDT and CDR2 YNNKEL (reference sequence). Between the trimmed V and J ends, which lost 4 bases and 7 bases, there was a span of 14 bases. This CDR3 spans 14 amino acids. CDR3: CASSLQANGNEQFF. CDR3 in DNA: TGTGCCAGCAGCCTCCAGGCCAACGGGAATGAGCAGTTCTTC.